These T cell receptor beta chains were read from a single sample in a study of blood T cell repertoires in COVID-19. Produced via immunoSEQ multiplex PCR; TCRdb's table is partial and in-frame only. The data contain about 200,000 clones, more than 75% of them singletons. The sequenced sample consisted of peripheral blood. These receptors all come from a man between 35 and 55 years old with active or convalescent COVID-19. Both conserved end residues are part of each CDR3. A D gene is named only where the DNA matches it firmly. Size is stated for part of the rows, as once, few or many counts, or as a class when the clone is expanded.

TGTGCCTGGAGTGTACGGGACAGGGTGGGTCAGCCCCAGCATTTT,CAWSVRDRVGQPQHF,TRBV30,TRBJ1-5,NA,TRBD1
TGTGCCAGCAGCCAAGGAGCTGGACAGCTATATGGCTACACCTTC,CASSQGAGQLYGYTF,TRBV4-2,TRBJ1-2,NA,NA
TGCAGCGTTGGGCCAGGGGGCGGCCCTAATGAAAAACTGTTTTTT,CSVGPGGGPNEKLFF,TRBV29-1,TRBJ1-4,NA,TRBD1
TGTGCCAGCAGTCCCCCGCGGGGGCGGGGTTCTGAAGCTTTCTTT,CASSPPRGRGSEAFF,TRBV28,TRBJ1-1,NA,NA
TGTGCCAGCAGCCTTGGACGGACTAGCACAGATACGCAGTATTTT,CASSLGRTSTDTQYF,TRBV9,TRBJ2-3,NA,NA
TGTGCCATCAGTGGACAGGGTAGCACTGAAGCTTTCTTT,CAISGQGSTEAFF,TRBV10-3,TRBJ1-1,NA,TRBD1
TGTGCCAGCAGTCTCGTCGGGGGTTCCTATGGCTACACCTTC,CASSLVGGSYGYTF,TRBV3-1/TRBV3-2,TRBJ1-2,NA,NA
TGTGCCAGCAGCTTGCTTACGGGACAGGGTCCCTACGAGCAGTACTTC,CASSLLTGQGPYEQYF,TRBV7-6,TRBJ2-7,NA,TRBD1
TGTGCCAGCAGTTTGGGCGGGAGCACAGATACGCAGTATTTT,CASSLGGSTDTQYF,TRBV27,TRBJ2-3,NA,NA
TGTGCCTGGAATTTAAACAGAAGAACAAACTATGGCTACACCTTC,CAWNLNRRTNYGYTF,TRBV30,TRBJ1-2,NA,NA
TGTGCCAGCACCCGAACGGGGACAGGGGGAGGCTATGGCTACACCTTC,CASTRTGTGGGYGYTF,TRBV7-2,TRBJ1-2,NA,TRBD1
TGTGCCAGCAGCTTAGCGGACAGTTACGAGCAGTACTTC,CASSLADSYEQYF,TRBV7-9,TRBJ2-7,once,NA
TGTGCCAGCAGGTTGTGGAGGGACCGGGAGACCCAGTACTTC,CASRLWRDRETQYF,TRBV6-5,TRBJ2-5,NA,NA
TGTGCCAGCCCAGGTGAAGGTGAGCAGTTCTTC,CASPGEGEQFF,TRBV28,TRBJ2-1,NA,NA
TGTGCCTGCGGGGCCGAAAGCAATTCACCCCTCCACTTT,CACGAESNSPLHF,TRBV19,TRBJ1-6,NA,NA
TGCGCCAGCAGCTTGAGGGGCCTAGATGAAAAACTGTTTTTT,CASSLRGLDEKLFF,TRBV5-1,TRBJ1-4,NA,NA
TGTGCCATCAGTGTGGCCGTGCAGGGCTATGGCTACACCTTC,CAISVAVQGYGYTF,TRBV10-3,TRBJ1-2,few,NA
TGTGCCAGCAGCCAGAGGTACCCATCGAACACTGAAGCTTTCTTT,CASSQRYPSNTEAFF,TRBV3-1/TRBV3-2,TRBJ1-1,NA,NA
TGTGCCAGCAGCCTCGGACTGATCGTGACCGGGGAGCTGTTTTTT,CASSLGLIVTGELFF,TRBV3-1/TRBV3-2,TRBJ2-2,NA,NA
TGTGCCAGCTCACCACAACAGAGCTCTGGAAACACCATATATTTT,CASSPQQSSGNTIYF,TRBV18,TRBJ1-3,NA,NA
TGCAGCGTTGAAGATCGTACTGGAAACACCATATATTTT,CSVEDRTGNTIYF,TRBV29-1,TRBJ1-3,NA,NA
TGTGCCAGCAGCTTAGGGTTCGGAGAAATGAACACTGAAGCTTTCTTT,CASSLGFGEMNTEAFF,TRBV7-2,TRBJ1-1,NA,NA
TGTGCCAGCAGTCTAAAGGGGTACGAGCAGTACTTC,CASSLKGYEQYF,TRBV27,TRBJ2-7,NA,NA
TGTGCTAGTGGTTTGGGGGCGGGAGCTAGCACAGATACGCAGTATTTT,CASGLGAGASTDTQYF,TRBV12-5,TRBJ2-3,NA,TRBD2
TGTGCCAGCAGCTTAGATAGGACAGTGTATTCACCCCTCCACTTT,CASSLDRTVYSPLHF,TRBV11-3,TRBJ1-6,NA,NA
TGTGCCAGCAGCCCCCGGGACAGGGGGTACGAGCAGTACTTC,CASSPRDRGYEQYF,TRBV5-4,TRBJ2-7,NA,TRBD1
TGCGCCAGCACTGACGACAGGGGCCGGGGCACAGATACGCAGTATTTT,CASTDDRGRGTDTQYF,TRBV5-1,TRBJ2-3,NA,TRBD1
TGTGCCAGCAGCCTCGGGCAGGGAAAGCTGTTTTTT,CASSLGQGKLFF,TRBV11-3,TRBJ2-2,NA,NA
TGCGCCAGCAGTCAAACAGGGGGCGACACCAGAGCCTACAATGAGCAGTTCTTC,CASSQTGGDTRAYNEQFF,TRBV23-1,TRBJ2-1,NA,TRBD1
TGTGCCAGCAGACGGACAGGTGGCAATCAGCCCCAGCATTTT,CASRRTGGNQPQHF,TRBV5-6,TRBJ1-5,once,TRBD1
TGTGCCAGCAGCTTAGGGCGCCAGGTGGATCAGCCCCAGCATTTT,CASSLGRQVDQPQHF,TRBV7-9,TRBJ1-5,NA,NA
TGCGCCAGCAGCTTGGAACGGAGGGGCGAGCAGTACTTC,CASSLERRGEQYF,TRBV5-1,TRBJ2-7,NA,NA
TGTGCCAGCAGCCCGGCCCCCGGGACAGAAATGAACACTGAAGCTTTCTTT,CASSPAPGTEMNTEAFF,TRBV5-6,TRBJ1-1,NA,TRBD1
TGCGCCAGCAGCTTGTGGTCGCCGGGGACTAGCGGGGAAGAGGAGACCCAGTACTTC,CASSLWSPGTSGEEETQYF,TRBV5-1,TRBJ2-5,NA,TRBD2
TGTGCCGTTCGGGACAGGAGCCTCCTACTCTACAATGAGCAGTTCTTC,CAVRDRSLLLYNEQFF,TRBV5-8,TRBJ2-1,NA,TRBD1
TGTGCCAGCAGCTCCGGGACTAGCTCCGACAATGAGCAGTTCTTC,CASSSGTSSDNEQFF,TRBV5-5,TRBJ2-1,NA,TRBD2
TGTGCCAGCAGTTACCAGGGAAAGAACACTGAAGCTTTCTTT,CASSYQGKNTEAFF,TRBV6-5,TRBJ1-1,NA,NA
TGTGCCAGCAACAGGGACTACGAGCAGTACTTC,CASNRDYEQYF,TRBV2,TRBJ2-7,NA,NA
TGTGCCAGCACTAAAGGACTAGCGGAGCAGTACTTC,CASTKGLAEQYF,TRBV28,TRBJ2-7,NA,TRBD2
TGTGCCAGCAGCCCCCGGGTCCTCAGGGGCGACACCGGGGAGCTGTTTTTT,CASSPRVLRGDTGELFF,TRBV7-8,TRBJ2-2,NA,NA
TGTGCCAGCTCAGGGGAGCGTTACCAGCCCCAGCATTTT,CASSGERYQPQHF,TRBV2,TRBJ1-5,NA,NA
TGTGCCGCTATGGGACAGGGGGACACTGAAGCTTTCTTT,CAAMGQGDTEAFF,TRBV10-3,TRBJ1-1,NA,TRBD1
TGTGCCAGCAGCTTAGATCGCTTGTCGGTTGGCTACACCTTC,CASSLDRLSVGYTF,TRBV11-3,TRBJ1-2,NA,NA
TGTGCCAGCAGCCAAGATCGTGGACTAGCGGGGAGGCGAGCCACCGGGGAGCTGTTTTTT,CASSQDRGLAGRRATGELFF,TRBV4-2,TRBJ2-2,NA,TRBD2
TGTGCCAGCAGCTTATCGGGGACTAGCGGGCACAATGAGCAGTTCTTC,CASSLSGTSGHNEQFF,TRBV7-2,TRBJ2-1,NA,TRBD2
TGTGCCAGCAGTTACGGCCAGGGGGTCGATGAGCAGTTCTTC,CASSYGQGVDEQFF,TRBV6-5,TRBJ2-1,NA,TRBD1
TGTGCCAGCACCTCAAACCGCGACAGTTACAACACTGAAGCTTTCTTT,CASTSNRDSYNTEAFF,TRBV7-2,TRBJ1-1,NA,NA
TGTGCCAGCAGTTTTCTGGCGGATAGCTCCTACGAGCAGTACTTC,CASSFLADSSYEQYF,TRBV28,TRBJ2-7,few,NA
TGTGCCACCACCGTTGGGGGGGCTCCTTACAATGAGCAGTTCTTC,CATTVGGAPYNEQFF,TRBV19,TRBJ2-1,NA,NA
TGTGCCAGCAGTTCCACAGGGGGAAAATATGGCTACACCTTC,CASSSTGGKYGYTF,TRBV28,TRBJ1-2,NA,TRBD1
TGCAGCGTGGCAGGGAGGTTTTTCACTGAAGCTTTCTTT,CSVAGRFFTEAFF,TRBV29-1,TRBJ1-1,NA,NA
TGTGCCAGCAGCTTAGTAGGTTCGCAGGGTACCCCATATGGCTACACCTTC,CASSLVGSQGTPYGYTF,TRBV7-2,TRBJ1-2,few,NA
TGTGCCAGCAGCTTGCGGGGTGCCTCTGGAAACACCATATATTTT,CASSLRGASGNTIYF,TRBV7-2,TRBJ1-3,NA,NA
TGTGCCAGCAGTCCGGACAGGATCTCCTACGAGCAGTACTTC,CASSPDRISYEQYF,TRBV5-8,TRBJ2-7,NA,TRBD1
TGTGCCAGCAGAGTTGGACTAGCCGCAGATACGCAGTATTTT,CASRVGLAADTQYF,TRBV28,TRBJ2-3,NA,TRBD2
TGTGCCAGCAGCCCCAGGACTAGCGAGGCAGATACGCAGTATTTT,CASSPRTSEADTQYF,TRBV11-2,TRBJ2-3,few,TRBD2
TGTGCCAGCAGCAAATTCACAGATACGCAGTATTTT,CASSKFTDTQYF,TRBV12-3/TRBV12-4,TRBJ2-3,NA,NA
TGCGCCAGCAGCTTGGACAGTTTTTCCTACGAGCAGTACTTC,CASSLDSFSYEQYF,TRBV5-1,TRBJ2-7,NA,NA
TGCAGCGTTGCTTGGACAGGGGGCGCGGATCAGCCCCAGCATTTT,CSVAWTGGADQPQHF,TRBV29-1,TRBJ1-5,NA,TRBD1
TGTGCCAGCAGCTCTATTGGACAGGGGCTCTATGGCTACACCTTC,CASSSIGQGLYGYTF,TRBV14,TRBJ1-2,NA,TRBD1